These 3 T cell receptor beta chains were all obtained from the same sample, sequenced in a study of blood T cell repertoires in COVID-19. The table came from immunoSEQ multiplex PCR; TCRdb's copy has only in-frame clones and leaves some out. Of 30,000 or so clones in the sample, roughly 86% were seen once. The sequencing input was peripheral blood. The receptors originated from a man older than 75 with active or convalescent COVID-19.

In its sample, this clone is medium-sized. The chain joins TRBV19 to TRBJ2-1; possibly TRBD2 for D (6 bases). The CDR3 runs 13 residues. Germline V gene sequence: CDR1 LNHDA, CDR2 SQIVND (reference sequence). Trimming cost V 1 base and J 10 bases, with 11 bases left between them. CDR3 sequence: CASSIVWGGEQFF. CDR3 nucleotides: TGTGCCAGTAGTATAGTGTGGGGAGGAGAGCAGTTCTTC.

The chain employs TRBV3-1 (or the pseudogene TRBV3-2) and TRBJ1-2, with D tentatively TRBD1 (5 bases). Germline V CDR1 and CDR2: LGHDT, YNNKEL (reference sequence). The CDR3 runs to 14 residues. Trimming removed 4 bases from V and 2 bases from J, with 11 bases in between. The CDR3 coding sequence is TGTGCCAGCAGCCCAAGGCAGGGAAACTATGGCTACACCTTC. Its translation: CASSPRQGNYGYTF.

This sequence joins TRBV7-3 and TRBJ2-5; D might be TRBD2 (6 bases). The germline gives CDR1 SGHTA, CDR2 FQGTGA. The V end was cut by 5 bases, the J end by 1 base, with 11 bases between. There are 14 residues in the CDR3. CDR3 nucleotide sequence: TGTGCCAGCAGCATGGTGGGACTCCAAGAGACCCAGTACTTC. Translating gives CASSMVGLQETQYF.